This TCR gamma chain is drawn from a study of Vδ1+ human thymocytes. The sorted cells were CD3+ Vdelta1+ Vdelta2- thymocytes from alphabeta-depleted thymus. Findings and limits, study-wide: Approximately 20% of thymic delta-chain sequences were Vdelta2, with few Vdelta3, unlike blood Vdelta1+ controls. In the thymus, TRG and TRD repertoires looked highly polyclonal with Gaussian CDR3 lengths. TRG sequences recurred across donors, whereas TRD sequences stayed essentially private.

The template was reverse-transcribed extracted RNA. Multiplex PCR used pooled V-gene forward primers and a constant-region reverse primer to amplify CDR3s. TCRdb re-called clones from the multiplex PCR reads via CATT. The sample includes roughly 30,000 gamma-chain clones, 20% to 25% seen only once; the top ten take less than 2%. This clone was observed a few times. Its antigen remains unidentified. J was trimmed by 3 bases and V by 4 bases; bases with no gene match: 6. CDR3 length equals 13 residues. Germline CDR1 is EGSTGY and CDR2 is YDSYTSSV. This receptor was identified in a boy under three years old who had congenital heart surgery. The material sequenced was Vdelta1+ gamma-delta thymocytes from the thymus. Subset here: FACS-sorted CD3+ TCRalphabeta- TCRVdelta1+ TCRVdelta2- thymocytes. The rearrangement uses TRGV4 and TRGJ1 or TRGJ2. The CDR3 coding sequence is TGTGCCACCTGGGACCAAACTTATTATAAGAAACTCTTT. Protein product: CATWDQTYYKKLF.